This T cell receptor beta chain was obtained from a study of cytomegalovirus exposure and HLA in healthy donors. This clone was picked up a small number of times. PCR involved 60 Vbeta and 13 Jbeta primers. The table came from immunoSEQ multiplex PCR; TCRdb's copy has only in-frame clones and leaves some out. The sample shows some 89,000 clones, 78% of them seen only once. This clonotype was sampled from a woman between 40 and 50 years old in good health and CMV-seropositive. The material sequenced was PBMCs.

CDR3: CASNPTDTNYGYTF. The DNA of the CDR3 is TGTGCCAGCAATCCTACAGATACTAACTATGGCTACACCTTC. The chain uses TRBV19 and TRBJ1-2, with D unclear. Trimming removed 9 bases from V and 0 bases from J, with 14 bases in between. This CDR3 has 14 residues. Germline assignment: CDR1 LNHDA and CDR2 SQIVND (reference sequence).